This T cell receptor (beta chain) is from a study of regulatory T cells in long-lasting Graves disease. Study summary: By definition, persistent Graves' disease involved antithyroid drugs for over 5 years alongside positive TSH receptor antibodies. Study-level points and caveats: Persistent-disease Graves' patients showed less TCR diversity than new cases. Among the persistent patients, thousands of public clonotypes were shared, more than the approximately 1,000 shared among new patients.

Assembly of TCR beta libraries relied on iRepertoire HTBI primers together with Arm-PCR of CDR3 regions. From the multiplex PCR reads, TCRdb called clonotypes with MiXCR, one entry per CDR3 protein. This sample has 400,000 to 500,000 distinct CDR3 sequences, with 21% found just once. This clonotype was seen many times. Antigen unknown. The time point denotes: persistent/refractory GD, antithyroid drugs over 5 years with positive TRAb. After RNA was extracted from PBMCs, the TCR library was made from it. This receptor was taken from a female donor with Graves disease. The input for sequencing was peripheral blood mononuclear cells (PBMCs), taken when the disease was refractory, from a patient treated with antithyroid drugs.

The CDR3 loop reads CASSEAQGAGGYTF. The DNA of the CDR3 is TGTGCCAGCAGTGAAGCACAGGGGGCGGGGGGCTACACCTTC. The rearrangement joins TRBV2 to TRBJ1-2; 9 positions match TRBD1. The CDR3 totals 14 residues. Germline CDR1 reads SNHLY; CDR2 reads FYNNEI. J was trimmed by 8 bases and V by 0 bases; bases with no gene match: 4.